The TCR beta chain under discussion was sequenced for a study of glioma-infiltrating T cells after dendritic cell vaccination. This CDR3 contains 14 residues. Germline-derived CDR1 and CDR2 are MNHEY and SMNVEV (reference sequence). Fresh-frozen tumor tissue and more than two years of survival data were available for all. As to this clone: The junction and the germline gene differ at one end; a read error may be behind it.

Sequencing was performed with immunoSEQ multiplex PCR; in TCRdb, only in-frame clones are kept and a portion is missing. The sample yields 20,000 or so clones, approximately 85% seen once. The receptor comes from a human donor with glioblastoma. The specimen was blood, collected before dendritic cell vaccination. The chain links TRBV27 to TRBJ1-2; 8 bases match TRBD1. The CDR3 loop reads CASSVSGGGGGYTF. CDR3 nucleotide sequence: TGTGCCAGCAGTGTATCAGGGGGCGGAGGAGGCTACACCTTC.